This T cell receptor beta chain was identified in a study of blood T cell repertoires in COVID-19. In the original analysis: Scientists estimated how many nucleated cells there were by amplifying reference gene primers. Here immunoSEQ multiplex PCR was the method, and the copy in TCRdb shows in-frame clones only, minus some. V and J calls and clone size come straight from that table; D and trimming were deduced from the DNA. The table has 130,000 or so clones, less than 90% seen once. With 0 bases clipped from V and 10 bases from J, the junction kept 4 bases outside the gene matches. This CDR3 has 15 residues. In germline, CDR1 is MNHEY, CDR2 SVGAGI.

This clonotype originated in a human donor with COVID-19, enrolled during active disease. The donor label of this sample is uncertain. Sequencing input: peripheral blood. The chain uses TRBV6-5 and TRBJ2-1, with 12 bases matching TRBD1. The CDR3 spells CASSYSGQGADEQFF. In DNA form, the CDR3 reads TGTGCCAGCAGTTACTCGGGACAGGGGGCGGACGAGCAGTTCTTC.